A selection of T cell receptor beta chains follows, all from one sample in a study of blood T cell repertoires in COVID-19. Profiling relied on immunoSEQ multiplex PCR, and the TCRdb table lists in-frame clones only, not all of them. Of 120,000 or so clones listed, about 77% are singletons. Sequencing was done on a sample of peripheral blood. The receptors derive from a human donor in a cohort sampled during active COVID-19. Both conserved end residues are part of each CDR3. D genes are given only for firm matches.

TRBJ1-2 TRBD1 TRBV19 CASSIQGAYGYTF
TRBJ2-4 TRBD1 TRBV5-6 CASSSAGTGYLPAKNIQYF
TRBJ1-4 . TRBV5-5 CASSLEQYNEKLFF
TRBJ1-3 TRBD1 TRBV11-2 CASGSNRGSGGNTIYF
TRBJ1-1 . TRBV3-1/TRBV3-2 CASSQRHTNTEAFF
TRBJ1-1 TRBD1 TRBV24-1 CATSAQTGGRDTEAFF
TRBJ2-2 TRBD1 TRBV4-3 CASSPTLPGQGNTGELFF
TRBJ1-2 . TRBV18 CASSPLDRNYGYTF
TRBJ2-7 . TRBV29-1 CSENLRGTTKYEQYF
TRBJ1-6 . TRBV5-5 CASSLRRSGASYNSPLHF
TRBJ1-1 . TRBV7-6 CASSWSQGNTEAFF
TRBJ2-3 TRBD1 TRBV27 CASSPRQGRTDTQYF
TRBJ1-1 . TRBV19 CASSIYRDTEAFF
TRBJ1-6 . TRBV10-2 CASSQDYQSTYNSPLHF
TRBJ1-1 . TRBV7-9 CASSLEGRGLVVPEAFF
TRBJ2-5 . TRBV19 CASSALRQNQETQYF
TRBJ1-2 . TRBV5-1 CASSLGGGDGYTF
TRBJ2-5 TRBD2 TRBV6-2/TRBV6-3 CASSYSGLAGGTGDF
TRBJ2-1 . TRBV11-3 CASSLGRGVYNEQFF
TRBJ2-1 TRBD2 TRBV9 CASSVSTAGGHHNEQFF
TRBJ2-7 TRBD1 TRBV6-1 CASSEAGQEYF
TRBJ1-1 . TRBV20-1 CSAPSRPEAFF
TRBJ1-6 TRBD1 TRBV19 CASSAPSARAGGSPLHF
TRBJ2-1 TRBD1 TRBV27 CASRTGARAVEFF
TRBJ2-7 . TRBV11-2 CASSPGYATYEQYF
TRBJ2-3 . TRBV24-1 CATSDLKRRTDTQYF
TRBJ2-7 TRBD1 TRBV7-9 CASSLAGGRMGSYEQYF
TRBJ1-2 TRBD1 TRBV4-2 CASSQESRRGRDGYTF
TRBJ1-3 . TRBV30 CAWSLGGASGNTIYF
TRBJ1-2 . TRBV3-1/TRBV3-2 CASSQEQLYGYTF
TRBJ1-2 TRBD1 TRBV5-5 CASSKGGIGQGTATSGGYTF
TRBJ2-2 . TRBV28 CASSSARGTGELFF
TRBJ1-4 TRBD1 TRBV5-1 CASSFMSGGSNEKLFF
TRBJ2-3 TRBD2 TRBV19 CASSLRVAGNTDTQYF
TRBJ1-1 . TRBV7-9 CASSPGWSTEAFF
TRBJ1-4 . TRBV5-1 CASSLGTLQGRNEKLFF
TRBJ1-4 . TRBV19 CASSTIQGSNEKLFF
TRBJ2-4 TRBD1 TRBV28 CATTGVGAKNIQYF
TRBJ1-1 . TRBV5-8 CASSTDWWIEAFF
TRBJ1-4 . TRBV19 CASSMTRVATNEKLFF
TRBJ2-3 . TRBV19 CASSITAGISTDTQYF
TRBJ2-1 TRBD2 TRBV4-1 CASSQVGLGGGYNEQFF
TRBJ2-1 . TRBV5-5 CASSIPPRNEQFF
TRBJ2-1 . TRBV24-1 CATSDPTGPYNEQFF
TRBJ2-7 . TRBV7-8 CASSRPGDPYEQYF
TRBJ1-5 TRBD1 TRBV10-3 CAIRQGDNQPQHF
TRBJ2-7 TRBD1 TRBV19 CASSYRGNSYEQYF
TRBJ2-2 . TRBV30 CAWSYPGRNTGELFF